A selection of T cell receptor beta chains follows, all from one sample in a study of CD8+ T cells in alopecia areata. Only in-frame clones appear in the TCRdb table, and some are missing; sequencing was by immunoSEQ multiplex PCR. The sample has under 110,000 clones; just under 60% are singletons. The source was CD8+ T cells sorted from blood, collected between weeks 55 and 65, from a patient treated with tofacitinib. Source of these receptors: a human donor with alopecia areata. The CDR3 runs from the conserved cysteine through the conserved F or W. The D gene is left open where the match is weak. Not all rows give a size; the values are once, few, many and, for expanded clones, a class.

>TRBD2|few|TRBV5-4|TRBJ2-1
TGTGCCAGCAGGACGGAGACTAGCGGGGGGTACAATGAGCAGTTCTTC
CASRTETSGGYNEQFF
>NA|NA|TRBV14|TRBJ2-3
TGTGCCAGCAGCCGAACCAGGACAGGCACAGATACGCAGTATTTT
CASSRTRTGTDTQYF
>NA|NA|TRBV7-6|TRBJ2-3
TGTGCCAGCAGCTTAGTAGGAGGGGCCCATAGCACAGATACGCAGTATTTT
CASSLVGGAHSTDTQYF
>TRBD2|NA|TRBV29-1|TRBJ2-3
TGCAGCGTCCTGGGGCCGTACAGCAGCGGGGGGGCCCATACGCAGTATTTT
CSVLGPYSSGGAHTQYF
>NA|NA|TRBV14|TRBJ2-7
TGTGCCAGCAGCCCTGGAGCCTACGAGCAGTACTTC
CASSPGAYEQYF
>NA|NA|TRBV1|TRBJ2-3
TGCACCAGCAGCCAAGATCTGAGGGGATCTGGCACAGATACGCAGTATTTT
CTSSQDLRGSGTDTQYF
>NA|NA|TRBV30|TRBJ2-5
TGTGCCTGGATTGAGCAAGAGACCCAGTACTTC
CAWIEQETQYF
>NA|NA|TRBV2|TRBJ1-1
TGTGCCAAACAGGTTGGCACTGAAGCTTTCTTT
CAKQVGTEAFF
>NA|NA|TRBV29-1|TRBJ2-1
TGCAGCGAGACGGGGACTGGAACCTACAATGAGCAGTTCTTC
CSETGTGTYNEQFF
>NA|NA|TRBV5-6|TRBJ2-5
TGTGCCAGCAGCTGGACAGCCGTAGAGTACCAAGAGACCCAGTACTTC
CASSWTAVEYQETQYF
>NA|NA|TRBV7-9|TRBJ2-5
TGTGCCAGCAGCCCGCCTAGGGCGAGAGAGACCCAGTACTTC
CASSPPRARETQYF
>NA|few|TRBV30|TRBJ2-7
TGTGCCTGGAGTGTTCAGGGCGGCAGCGAGCAGTACTTC
CAWSVQGGSEQYF
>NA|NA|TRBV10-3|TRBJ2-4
TGTGCCATCAGTGAGTCCGGGGAGGACAAATTAACCAAAAACATTCAGTACTTC
CAISESGEDKLTKNIQYF
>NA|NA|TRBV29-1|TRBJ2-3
TGCAGCGTAGACTCGGGGCTAGGGTCAGATACGCAGTATTTT
CSVDSGLGSDTQYF
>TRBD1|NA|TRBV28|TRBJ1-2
TGTGCCAGCAGTCAAACAGGGGGCTCCAGCTATGGCTACACCTTC
CASSQTGGSSYGYTF
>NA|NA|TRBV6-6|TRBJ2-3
TGTGCCAGCAGCCCTTTCCCGACTAGCACAGATACGCAGTATTTT
CASSPFPTSTDTQYF
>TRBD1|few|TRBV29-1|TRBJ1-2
TGCAGCGTCCCTCAGGACAGGGGTAACTATGGCTACACCTTC
CSVPQDRGNYGYTF
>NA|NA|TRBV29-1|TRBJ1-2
TGCAGCGTGACAGAGGGTGGCTTGAATGGCTACACCTTC
CSVTEGGLNGYTF
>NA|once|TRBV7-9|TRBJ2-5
TGTGCCAGCAGCTTAGTGAGTGGGGGCGGAGAGACCCAGTACTTC
CASSLVSGGGETQYF
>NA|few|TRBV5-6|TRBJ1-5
TGTGCCAGCAGCTTCGGCTTCGATCAGCCCCAGCATTTT
CASSFGFDQPQHF
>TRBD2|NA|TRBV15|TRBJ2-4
TGTGCCACCAGCAGAGCGGGGGGGAAGGGGAAAGCCAAAAACATTCAGTACTTC
CATSRAGGKGKAKNIQYF
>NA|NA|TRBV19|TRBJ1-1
TGTGCCAGTAGTATAACAGATATGAACACTGAAGCTTTCTTT
CASSITDMNTEAFF
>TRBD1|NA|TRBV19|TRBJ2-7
TGTGCCAGTAGTATCTACAGGGGAGCCTACGAGCAGTACTTC
CASSIYRGAYEQYF
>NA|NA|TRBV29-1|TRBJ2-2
TGCAGCGTTAGCCCGAACACCGGGGAGCTGTTTTTT
CSVSPNTGELFF
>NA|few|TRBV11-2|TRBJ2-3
TGTGCCAGCAGCTCTCTTGGCCCAGATACGCAGTATTTT
CASSSLGPDTQYF
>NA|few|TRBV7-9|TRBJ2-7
TGTGCCAGCAACCTCGGGCAAGACCTTTACTTC
CASNLGQDLYF
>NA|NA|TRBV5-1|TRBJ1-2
TGCGCCAGCAGCGGCAGAGCCACGCTTGGGGGGACGAGAGTTGGCTATGGCTACACCTTC
CASSGRATLGGTRVGYGYTF
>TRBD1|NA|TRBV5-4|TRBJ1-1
TGTGCCAGCAGCCTGGGACAGGGAGCAGCTTTCTTT
CASSLGQGAAFF
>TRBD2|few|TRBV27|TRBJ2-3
TGTGCCAGCAGTTGGGTTAGCGGGGGGGGTACGCAGTATTTT
CASSWVSGGGTQYF
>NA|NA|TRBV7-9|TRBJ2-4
TGTGCCAGCAGTCCAGAGGCGGTGCTAGCCAAAAACATTCAGTACTTC
CASSPEAVLAKNIQYF
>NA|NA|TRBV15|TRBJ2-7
TGTGCCACCAGCATTGGGGGTGGCGAGCAGTACTTC
CATSIGGGEQYF
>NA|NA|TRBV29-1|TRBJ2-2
TGCAGCGTTGAAGATGGCAGGGGGAACACCGGGGAGCTGTTTTTT
CSVEDGRGNTGELFF
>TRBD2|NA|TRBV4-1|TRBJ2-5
TGCGCCAGCAGCTTCTTCGGGGAGGGAGAGACCCAGTACTTC
CASSFFGEGETQYF
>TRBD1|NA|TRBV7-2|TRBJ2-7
TGTGCCAGCAGGGCAACCGGGACAGGGAACTACGAGCAGTACTTC
CASRATGTGNYEQYF
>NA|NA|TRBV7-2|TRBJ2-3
TGTGCCAGCAGCCTCTTTGGGGCTCGCACAGATACGCAGTATTTT
CASSLFGARTDTQYF
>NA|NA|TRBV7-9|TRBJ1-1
TGTGCCAGCAGTCTACCGGGACCGATGAACACTGAAGCTTTCTTT
CASSLPGPMNTEAFF
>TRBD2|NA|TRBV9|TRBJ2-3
TGTGCCAGCAGCGTAGCGGGGGGGCCCTTTTTAGATACGCAGTATTTT
CASSVAGGPFLDTQYF
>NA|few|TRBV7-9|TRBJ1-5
TGTGCCAGCAGCTATACAGGGCTCAATCAGCCCCAGCATTTT
CASSYTGLNQPQHF
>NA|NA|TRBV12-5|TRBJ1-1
TGTGCTAGTGGCCGCTATTCCGGGAACACTGAAGCTTTCTTT
CASGRYSGNTEAFF
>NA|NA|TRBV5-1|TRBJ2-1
TGCGCCACTAATGGAGGGAATGAGCAGTTCTTC
CATNGGNEQFF
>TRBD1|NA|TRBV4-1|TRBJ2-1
TGCGCCAGCAGCCTTCCCCCGGGACAGGGTAATGAGCAGTTCTTC
CASSLPPGQGNEQFF
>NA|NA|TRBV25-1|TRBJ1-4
TGTGCCAGCAGTGAATATCGGACGAGTAATGAAAAACTGTTTTTT
CASSEYRTSNEKLFF
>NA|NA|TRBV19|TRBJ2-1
TGTGCCAGTAACAGGGCATATACCGACAATGAGCAGTTCTTC
CASNRAYTDNEQFF
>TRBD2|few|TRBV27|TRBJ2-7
TGTGCCAGCAGTAGACTAGCGGGGGTCTACGAGCAGTACTTC
CASSRLAGVYEQYF
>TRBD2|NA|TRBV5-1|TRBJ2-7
TGCGCCAGCAGCTCCGGGGGGTACGAGCAGTACTTC
CASSSGGYEQYF
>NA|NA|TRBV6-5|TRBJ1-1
TGTGCCAGCAGTTACTCTGCGGTGAACACTGAAGCTTTCTTT
CASSYSAVNTEAFF
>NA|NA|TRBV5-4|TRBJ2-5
TGTGCCAGCAGCTCACAAGAGACCCAGTACTTC
CASSSQETQYF
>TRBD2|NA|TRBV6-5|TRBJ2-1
TGTGCCAGCACCCTTAGCGGGGGGGCCTCTGAGCAGTTCTTC
CASTLSGGASEQFF
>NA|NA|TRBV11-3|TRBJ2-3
TGTGCCAGCAGCTTAGGGGCGTATACGCAGTATTTT
CASSLGAYTQYF